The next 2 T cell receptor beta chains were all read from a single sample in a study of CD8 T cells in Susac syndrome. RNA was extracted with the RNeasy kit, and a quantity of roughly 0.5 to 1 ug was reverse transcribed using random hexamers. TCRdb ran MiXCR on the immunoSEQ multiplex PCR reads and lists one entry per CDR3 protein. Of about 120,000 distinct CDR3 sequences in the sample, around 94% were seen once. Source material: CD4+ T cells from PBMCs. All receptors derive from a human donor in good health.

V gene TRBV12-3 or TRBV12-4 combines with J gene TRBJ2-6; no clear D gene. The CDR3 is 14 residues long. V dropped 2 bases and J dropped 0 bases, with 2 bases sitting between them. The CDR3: CASSLSSGANVLTF. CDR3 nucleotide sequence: TGTGCCAGCAGTTTAAGCTCTGGGGCCAACGTCCTGACTTTC.

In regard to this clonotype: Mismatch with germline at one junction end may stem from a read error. CDR3 nucleotides: TGTGCCAGCAGTCAAGGGGCCTACGAGCAGTACTTC. Translated, it gives CASSQGAYEQYF. The V and J genes are TRBV3-1 and TRBJ2-7; D possibly corresponds to TRBD1 (5 bases). The V gene's germline CDR1 is LGHDT and CDR2 YNNKEL (reference sequence). There are 12 residues in the CDR3.